This TCR beta chain derives from a study of blood T cell repertoires in COVID-19. Study-wide context: Nucleic acid was either cDNA or gDNA, and it came from T cells, B-cell-depleted T cells, or PBMCs.

In the original workflow: The authors estimated nucleated cell counts from reference gene primer amplification. Assay used: immunoSEQ multiplex PCR; TCRdb lists only in-frame clones, some missing. For V, J and clone size, that table is used; D and trimming come from the DNA. The data contain roughly 140,000 clones, 85% to 90% of them singletons. The ends were cut back, 3 bases at V and 1 base at J, with 9 bases in the middle. This CDR3 spans 14 amino acids. CDR1 and CDR2 (germline): KGHSH, LQKENI. The sequencing input was peripheral blood. The gene calls are TRBV18 and TRBJ1-1; possibly TRBD1 for D (6 bases). The source of this sequence is a woman aged 80 or over with acute or convalescent COVID-19. CDR3 sequence: CASSPWTENTEAFF. For the CDR3, the DNA is TGTGCCAGCTCACCCTGGACAGAGAACACTGAAGCTTTCTTT.